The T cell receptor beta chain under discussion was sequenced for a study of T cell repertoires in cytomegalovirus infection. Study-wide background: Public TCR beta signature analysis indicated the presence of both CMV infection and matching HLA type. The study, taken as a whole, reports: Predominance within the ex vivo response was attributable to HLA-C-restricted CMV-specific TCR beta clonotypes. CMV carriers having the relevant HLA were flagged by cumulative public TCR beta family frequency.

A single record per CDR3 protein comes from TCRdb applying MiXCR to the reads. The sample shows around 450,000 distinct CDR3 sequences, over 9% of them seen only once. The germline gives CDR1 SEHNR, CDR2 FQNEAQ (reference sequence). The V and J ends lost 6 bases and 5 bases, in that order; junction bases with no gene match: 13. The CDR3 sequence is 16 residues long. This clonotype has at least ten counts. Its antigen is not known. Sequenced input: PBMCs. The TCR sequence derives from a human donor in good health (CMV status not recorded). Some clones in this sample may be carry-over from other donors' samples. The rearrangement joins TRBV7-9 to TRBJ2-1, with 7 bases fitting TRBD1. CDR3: CASSRRGGLGHNEQFF. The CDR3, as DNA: TGTGCCAGCAGTCGGCGAGGGGGCCTGGGGCACAATGAGCAGTTCTTC. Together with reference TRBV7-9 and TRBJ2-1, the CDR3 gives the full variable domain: DTGVSQNPRHKITKRGQNVTFRCDPISEHNRLYWYRQTLGQGPEFLTYFQNEAQLEKSRLLSDRFSAERPKGSFSTLEIQRTEQGDSAMYLCASSRRGGLGHNEQFFGPGTRLTVL.